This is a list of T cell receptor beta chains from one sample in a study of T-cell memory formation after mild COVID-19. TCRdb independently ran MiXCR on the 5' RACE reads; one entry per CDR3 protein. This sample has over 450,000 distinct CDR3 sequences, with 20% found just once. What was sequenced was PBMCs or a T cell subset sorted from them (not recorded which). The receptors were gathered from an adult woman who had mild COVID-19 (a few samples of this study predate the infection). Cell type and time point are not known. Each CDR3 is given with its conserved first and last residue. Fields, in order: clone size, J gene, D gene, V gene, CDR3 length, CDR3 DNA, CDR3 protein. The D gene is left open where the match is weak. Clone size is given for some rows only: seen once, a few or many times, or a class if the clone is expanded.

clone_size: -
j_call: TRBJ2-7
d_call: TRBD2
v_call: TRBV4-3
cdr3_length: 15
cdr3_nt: TGCGCCAGCAGCCGAAGAAGCGGGAGCTCCTACGAGCAGTACTTC
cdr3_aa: CASSRRSGSSYEQYF

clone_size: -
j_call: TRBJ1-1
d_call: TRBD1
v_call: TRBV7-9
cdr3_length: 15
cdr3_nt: TGTGCCAGCAGCTCCCGGGACAGGGCCCTTCCAGAGGCTTTCTTT
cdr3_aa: CASSSRDRALPEAFF

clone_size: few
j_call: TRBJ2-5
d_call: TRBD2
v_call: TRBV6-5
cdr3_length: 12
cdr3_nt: TGTGCCAGCAGCAGCGGGGTAGAGACCCAGTACTTC
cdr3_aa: CASSSGVETQYF

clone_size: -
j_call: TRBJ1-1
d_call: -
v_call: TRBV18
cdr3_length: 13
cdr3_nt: TGTGCCAGCTCACCACAGGCGAACACTGAAGCTTTCTTT
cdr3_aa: CASSPQANTEAFF

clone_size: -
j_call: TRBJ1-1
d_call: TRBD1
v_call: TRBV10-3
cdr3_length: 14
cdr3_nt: TGTGCCATCAGTTCCGGGACAGCGAACACTGAAGCTTTCTTT
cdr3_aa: CAISSGTANTEAFF

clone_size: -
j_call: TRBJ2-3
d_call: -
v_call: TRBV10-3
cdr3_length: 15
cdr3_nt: TGTGCCATCAGTGAGAGGCCCTCCTCGACAGATACGCAGTATTTT
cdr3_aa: CAISERPSSTDTQYF

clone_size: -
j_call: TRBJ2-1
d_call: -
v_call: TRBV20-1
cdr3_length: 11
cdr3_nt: TGCAGTGCCGTAGTATTCAATGAGCAGTTCTTC
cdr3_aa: CSAVVFNEQFF

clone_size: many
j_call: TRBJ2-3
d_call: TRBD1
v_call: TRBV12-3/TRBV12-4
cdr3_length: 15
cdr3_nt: TGTGCCAGCAGCCCAACGACAGGGCCCACAGATACGCAGTATTTT
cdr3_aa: CASSPTTGPTDTQYF

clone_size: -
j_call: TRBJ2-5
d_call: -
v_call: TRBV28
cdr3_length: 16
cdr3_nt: TGTGCCAGCAGGTTTGCACTGACAGTGTACCAAGAGACCCAGTACTTC
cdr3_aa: CASRFALTVYQETQYF

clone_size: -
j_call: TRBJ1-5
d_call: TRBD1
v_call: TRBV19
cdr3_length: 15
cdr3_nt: TGTGCCAGTAGTCTCTTACAGGGGAGCTATCAGCCCCAGCATTTT
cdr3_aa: CASSLLQGSYQPQHF

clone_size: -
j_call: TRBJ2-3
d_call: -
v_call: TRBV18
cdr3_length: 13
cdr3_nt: TGTGCCAGCTCACTCCGTCCGGGAGATACGCAGTATTTT
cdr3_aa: CASSLRPGDTQYF

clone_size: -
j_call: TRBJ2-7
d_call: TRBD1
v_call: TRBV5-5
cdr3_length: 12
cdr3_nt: TGTGCCAGCACCATGACAGGGTTGGAGCAGTACTTC
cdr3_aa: CASTMTGLEQYF

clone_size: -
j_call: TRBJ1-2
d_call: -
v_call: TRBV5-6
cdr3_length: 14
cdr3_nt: TGTGCCAGCAGCTTGGCCCTGGGGATTTATGGCTACACCTTC
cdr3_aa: CASSLALGIYGYTF

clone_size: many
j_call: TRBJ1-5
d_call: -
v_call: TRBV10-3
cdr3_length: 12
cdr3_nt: TGTGCCACCAGTGGGGGGCGGGAGCCCCAGCATTTT
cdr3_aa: CATSGGREPQHF

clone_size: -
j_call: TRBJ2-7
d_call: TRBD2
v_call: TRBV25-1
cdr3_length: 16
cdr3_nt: TGTGCCAGCAGTGAAGAGAGGGCGGGAGGGCCCTACGAGCAGTACTTC
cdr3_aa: CASSEERAGGPYEQYF

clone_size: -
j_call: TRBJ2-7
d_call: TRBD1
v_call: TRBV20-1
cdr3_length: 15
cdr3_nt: TGCAGTGCGCGAGAACAGGGGGCTTTTTTCTACGAGCAGTACTTC
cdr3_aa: CSAREQGAFFYEQYF

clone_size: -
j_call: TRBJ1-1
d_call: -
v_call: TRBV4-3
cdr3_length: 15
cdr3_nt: TGCGCCAGCAGCCAAGGTGCGGCAGGGAGGGATGAAGCTTTCTTT
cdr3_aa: CASSQGAAGRDEAFF

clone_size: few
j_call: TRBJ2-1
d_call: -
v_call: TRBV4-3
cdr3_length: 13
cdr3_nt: TGCGCCAGCAGCCAAGATAGGGTGGATGAGCAGTTCTTC
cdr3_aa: CASSQDRVDEQFF

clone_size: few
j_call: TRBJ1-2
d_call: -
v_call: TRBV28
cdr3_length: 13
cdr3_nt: TGTGCCAGCAGTTTTGGGGGTGTCTATGGCTACACCTTC
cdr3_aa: CASSFGGVYGYTF

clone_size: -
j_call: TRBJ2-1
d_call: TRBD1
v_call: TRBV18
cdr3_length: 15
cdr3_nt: TGTGCCAGCTCTCCCGGGACAGGGGGCCACAATGAGCAGTTCTTC
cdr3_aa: CASSPGTGGHNEQFF

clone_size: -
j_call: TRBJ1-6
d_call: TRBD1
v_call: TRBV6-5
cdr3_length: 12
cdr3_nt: TGTGCCAGCAGTAGACAGGGTGGGTCGTTCCACTTT
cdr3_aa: CASSRQGGSFHF

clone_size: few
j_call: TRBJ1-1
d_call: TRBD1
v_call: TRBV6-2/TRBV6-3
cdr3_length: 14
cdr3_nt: TGTGCCAGCAGTTACGCAGGGGGGAACACTGAAGCTTTCTTT
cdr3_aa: CASSYAGGNTEAFF

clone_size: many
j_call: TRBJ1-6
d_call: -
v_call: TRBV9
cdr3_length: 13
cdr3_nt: TGTGCCAGCAGCTTTGGGGGTAATTCACCCCTCCACTTT
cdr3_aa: CASSFGGNSPLHF

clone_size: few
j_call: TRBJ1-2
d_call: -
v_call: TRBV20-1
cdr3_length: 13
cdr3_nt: TGCAGTGCTAAACTAACAGACGACTATGGCTACACCTTC
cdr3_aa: CSAKLTDDYGYTF

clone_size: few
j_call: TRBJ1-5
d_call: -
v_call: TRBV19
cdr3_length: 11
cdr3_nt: TGTGCCAGCGCGGGGATCGGGCCCCAGCATTTT
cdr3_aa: CASAGIGPQHF

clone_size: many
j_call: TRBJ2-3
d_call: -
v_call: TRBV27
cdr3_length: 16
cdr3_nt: TGTGCCAGCAGTCCCTGGGGGGCGGGAGGCACAGATACGCAGTATTTT
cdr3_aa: CASSPWGAGGTDTQYF

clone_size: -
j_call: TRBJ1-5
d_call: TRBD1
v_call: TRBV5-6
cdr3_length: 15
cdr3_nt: TGTGCCAGCAGCTCTTGGGACAGATACAATCAGCCCCAGCATTTT
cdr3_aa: CASSSWDRYNQPQHF

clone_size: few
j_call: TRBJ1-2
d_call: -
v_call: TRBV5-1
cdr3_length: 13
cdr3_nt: TGCGCCAGCAGCGATTGGGGAGGGGATGGCTACACCTTC
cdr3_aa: CASSDWGGDGYTF

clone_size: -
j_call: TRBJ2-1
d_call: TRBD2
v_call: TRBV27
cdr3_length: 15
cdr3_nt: TGTGCCAGCAGTTTTCCAGGACTAGACAGCAATGAGCAGTTCTTC
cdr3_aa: CASSFPGLDSNEQFF

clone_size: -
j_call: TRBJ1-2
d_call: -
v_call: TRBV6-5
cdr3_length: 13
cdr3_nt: TGTGCCAGCAGTTACAATCCCTACGAGGGCTACACCTTC
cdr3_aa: CASSYNPYEGYTF

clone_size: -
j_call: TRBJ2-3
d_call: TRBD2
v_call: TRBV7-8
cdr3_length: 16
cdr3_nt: TGTGCCAGCAGCTTTACTAGCGGGAGTAGTACAGATACGCAGTATTTT
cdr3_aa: CASSFTSGSSTDTQYF

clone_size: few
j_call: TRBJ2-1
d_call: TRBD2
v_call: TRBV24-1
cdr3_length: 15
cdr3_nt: TGTGCCACCAGTGATTTTAGCGGGAGAAGTGGTGAGCAGTTCTTC
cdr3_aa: CATSDFSGRSGEQFF

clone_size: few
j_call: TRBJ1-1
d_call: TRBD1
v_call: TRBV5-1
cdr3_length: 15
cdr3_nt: TGCGCCAGCAGCTGGGGGACAGGGAGACTCACTGAAGCTTTCTTT
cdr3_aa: CASSWGTGRLTEAFF

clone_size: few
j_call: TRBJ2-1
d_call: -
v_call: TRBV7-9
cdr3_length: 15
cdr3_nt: TGTGCCAGCAGAGACCGGGCGGGTTTCTACAATGAGCAGTTCTTC
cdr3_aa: CASRDRAGFYNEQFF

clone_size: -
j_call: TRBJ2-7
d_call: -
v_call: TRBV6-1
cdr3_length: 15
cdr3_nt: TGTGCCAGCAGTGAAGCAGTCGGCATGGCCTACGAGCAGTACTTC
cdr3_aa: CASSEAVGMAYEQYF

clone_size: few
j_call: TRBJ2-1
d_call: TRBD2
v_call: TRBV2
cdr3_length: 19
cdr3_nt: TGTGCCAGCAGTGGTGCCGTGACTAGCGGGAGAGGTGTCTACGATGAGCAGTTCTTC
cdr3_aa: CASSGAVTSGRGVYDEQFF

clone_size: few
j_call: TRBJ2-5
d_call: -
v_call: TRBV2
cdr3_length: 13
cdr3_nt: TGTGCCAGCAGACCGGTTTCCCAAGAGACCCAGTACTTC
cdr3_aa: CASRPVSQETQYF

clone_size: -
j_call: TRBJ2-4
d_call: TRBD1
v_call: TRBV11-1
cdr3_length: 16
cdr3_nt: TGTGCCAGCAGCTTAGGACAGGGGGCTGCCAAAAACATTCAGTACTTC
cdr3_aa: CASSLGQGAAKNIQYF

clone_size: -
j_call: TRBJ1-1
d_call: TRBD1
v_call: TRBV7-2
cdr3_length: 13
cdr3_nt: TGTGCCAGTAAACAGGGGTCGGGGACTGAAGCTTTCTTT
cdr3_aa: CASKQGSGTEAFF

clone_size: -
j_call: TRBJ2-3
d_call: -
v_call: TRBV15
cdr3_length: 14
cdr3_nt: TGTGCCACCAGCAATCTCTTTTCGGCAGATACGCAGTATTTT
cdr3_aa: CATSNLFSADTQYF

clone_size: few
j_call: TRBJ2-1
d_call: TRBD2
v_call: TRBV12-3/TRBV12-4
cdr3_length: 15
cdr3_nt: TGTGCCAGCAGTTTTAGACTAGCGGGGGGTGGAGAGCAGTTCTTC
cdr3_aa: CASSFRLAGGGEQFF

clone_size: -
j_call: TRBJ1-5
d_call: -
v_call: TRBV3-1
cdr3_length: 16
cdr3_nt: TGTGCCAGCAGCCAAGTCCTGAGCCGTTGCAATCAGCCCCAGCATTTT
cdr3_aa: CASSQVLSRCNQPQHF

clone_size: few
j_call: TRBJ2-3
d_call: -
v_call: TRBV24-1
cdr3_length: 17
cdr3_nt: TGTGCCACCAGTGACCGAACAGCACTCAGGGGACCAGATACGCAGTATTTT
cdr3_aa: CATSDRTALRGPDTQYF

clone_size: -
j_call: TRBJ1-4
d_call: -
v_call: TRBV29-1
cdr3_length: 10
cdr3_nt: TGCAGCGCAGGGGAAGAAAAACTGTTTTTT
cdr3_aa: CSAGEEKLFF

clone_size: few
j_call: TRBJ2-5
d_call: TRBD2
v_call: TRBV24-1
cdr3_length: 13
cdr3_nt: TGTGCCACCAGTGATCCAGGACTAGCGGTCCAGTACTTC
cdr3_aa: CATSDPGLAVQYF

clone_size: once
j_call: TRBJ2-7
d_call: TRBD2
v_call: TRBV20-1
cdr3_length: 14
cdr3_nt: TGCAGTGCTAGCGGGGGGGCCCTTTCCTACGAGCAGTACTTC
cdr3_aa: CSASGGALSYEQYF

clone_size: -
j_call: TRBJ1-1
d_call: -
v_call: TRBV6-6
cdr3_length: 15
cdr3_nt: TGTGCCAGCAGTTACTCGGGGAAAATGAACACTGAAGCTTTCTTT
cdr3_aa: CASSYSGKMNTEAFF

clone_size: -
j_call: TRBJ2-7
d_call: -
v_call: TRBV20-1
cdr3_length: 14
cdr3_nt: TGCAGTGCTAGAAAAGGGGAGTTCACCTACGAGCAGTACTTC
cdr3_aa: CSARKGEFTYEQYF

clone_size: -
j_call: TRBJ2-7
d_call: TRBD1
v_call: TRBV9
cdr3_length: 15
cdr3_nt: TGTGCCAGCAGCGTAGCGCAGGGGGCGAGACACGAGCAGTACTTC
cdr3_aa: CASSVAQGARHEQYF

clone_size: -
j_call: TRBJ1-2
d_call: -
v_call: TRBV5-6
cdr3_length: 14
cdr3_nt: TGTGCCAGCAGCGCGGACAGCGTGAGCTATGGCTACACCTTC
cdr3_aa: CASSADSVSYGYTF

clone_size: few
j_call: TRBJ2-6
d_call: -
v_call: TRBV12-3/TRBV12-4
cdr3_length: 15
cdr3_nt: TGTGCCAGCAGCGTACAGGGTGGTGGGGCCAACGTCCTGACTTTC
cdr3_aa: CASSVQGGGANVLTF

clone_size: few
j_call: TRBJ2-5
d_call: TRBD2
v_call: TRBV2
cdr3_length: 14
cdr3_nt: TGTGCCAGCAGTGGTAGCGGGGGGGGAGAGACCCAGTACTTC
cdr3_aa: CASSGSGGGETQYF

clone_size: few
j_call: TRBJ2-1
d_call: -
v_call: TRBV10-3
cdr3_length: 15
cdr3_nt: TGTGCCATCAGTGAAAGGGGGGGCAACGACAATGAGCAGTTCTTC
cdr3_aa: CAISERGGNDNEQFF

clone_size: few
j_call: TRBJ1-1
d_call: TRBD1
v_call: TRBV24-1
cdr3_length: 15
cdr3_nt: TGTGCCACCAGTGGGGGTAGGACAGGGGGCACTGAAGCTTTCTTT
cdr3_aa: CATSGGRTGGTEAFF